This T cell receptor (beta chain) was captured by sequencing in a study of T cells after yellow fever vaccination. Template-switching 5'RACE yielded the TCR cDNA; a universal primer site and UMIs were added in the process. MiXCR, run by TCRdb on the 5' RACE reads, gives a single entry per CDR3 protein. The sample consists of a few hundred thousand distinct CDR3 sequences, 4% of them appearing once. Study-wide results and limits: FACS-sorted repertoires could contain abundant clonotypes contaminating from the bulk population. Most primary-vaccination clones recurred post-booster (approximately 95% CD4, over 70% CD8). It was a weaker secondary response, yet one that peaked faster, at day 5 versus 15.

About this clonotype itself: Its specificity is not known.

The V end lost 8 bases, the J end lost 6 bases, and 21 bases lay between the germline ends. This CDR3 has 14 residues. The germline CDR1 and CDR2 sequences are SGDLS and YYNGEE. This specimen was PBMCs, taken 5 days after the yellow fever booster vaccination. The receptor was derived from a young man who received the YFV17D yellow fever vaccine. The chain links TRBV9 to TRBJ2-7, with D perhaps TRBD1 (6 bases). The CDR3 DNA sequence: TGTGCCAGTTCGCTAGGGCCAGGGGCTGGCGAGCAGTACTTC. This codes for CASSLGPGAGEQYF. Using reference TRBV9 and TRBJ2-7 for the parts outside the CDR3, the full variable domain is DSGVTQTPKHLITATGQRVTLRCSPRSGDLSVYWYQQSLDQGLQFLIQYYNGEERAKGNILERFSAQQFPDLHSELNLSSLELGDSALYFCASSLGPGAGEQYFGPGTRLTVT.